Each of the 21 T cell receptor beta chains below was sequenced from the same sample in a study of blood T cell repertoires in COVID-19. Libraries were prepared by immunoSEQ multiplex PCR; TCRdb keeps only in-frame clonotypes and omits some of them. The sample carries more than 80,000 clones, about 76% recorded once. The source material was peripheral blood. Every receptor here comes from a woman at least 80 years old with active or convalescent COVID-19.

The chain recombines TRBV28 with TRBJ1-5, with a weak D call TRBD1 (6 bases). This CDR3 is 14 amino acids long. With 4 bases removed from V and 3 bases from J, the gap between germline ends came to 10 bases. The germline gives CDR1 MDHEN, CDR2 SYDVKM. CDR3 loop: CASSWQGNNQPQHF. DNA for the CDR3: TGTGCCAGCAGTTGGCAGGGGAACAATCAGCCCCAGCATTTT.

The chain recombines TRBV5-6 with TRBJ1-2; D uncertain. The germline gives CDR1 SGHDT, CDR2 YYEEEE. The CDR3 covers 16 residues. V shed 0 bases and J shed 2 bases, with 14 bases lying between them. Written as DNA, the CDR3 is TGTGCCAGCAGCTTGGGAGGTGGCATGTTGAACTATGGCTACACCTTC. Amino acids: CASSLGGGMLNYGYTF.

The chain recombines TRBV30 with TRBJ2-4; 9 bases map to TRBD2. The V gene end was trimmed by 4 bases and the J gene end by 7 bases; junction bases not matched to a gene: 2. Germline V lookup: CDR1 GTSNPN, CDR2 SVGIG (reference sequence). The CDR3 has 12 amino acids. The CDR3 reads CAWTSGANIQYF. CDR3 DNA: TGTGCCTGGACTAGCGGGGCCAACATTCAGTACTTC.

V usage is TRBV4-3 and J usage is TRBJ2-5; TRBD1 is a possible D gene (6 bases). V lost 1 base to trimming and J lost 0 bases, with 6 bases between them. This CDR3 has 14 residues. From germline, CDR1 is LGHNA and CDR2 YSLEER. CDR3 protein: CASSQGQDQETQYF. In DNA form, the CDR3 reads TGCGCCAGCAGCCAAGGACAGGACCAAGAGACCCAGTACTTC.

The rearrangement links TRBV9 to TRBJ1-1; no definite D call. Germline V gives CDR1 SGDLS, CDR2 YYNGEE. V shed 0 bases and J shed 3 bases, with 21 bases lying between them. CDR3 size: 18 residues. CDR3 residues: CASSVGIHGRAVDTEAFF. The CDR3 nucleotides are TGTGCCAGCAGCGTAGGGATTCACGGGAGGGCAGTGGACACTGAAGCTTTCTTT.

This clone was recorded a few times. This chain joins TRBV5-1 and TRBJ2-7; 8 bases match TRBD2. Trimming cost V 4 bases and J 6 bases; bases outside gene matches: 6. Germline V CDR1 and CDR2: SGHRS, YFSETQ. The CDR3 is 13 amino acids. CDR3 coding DNA: TGCGCCAGCAGCCGGGAGGGGATCGGCGAGCAGTACTTC. Protein: CASSREGIGEQYF.

The genes are TRBV7-2 and TRBJ1-5, with unresolved D. The germline gives CDR1 SGHTA, CDR2 FQGNSA. The V end lost 6 bases, the J end lost 1 base, and 13 bases lay between the germline ends. The CDR3 is made up of 15 amino acids. CDR3 DNA: TGTGCCAGCAGGGGTGAGGGAACAAGCAATCAGCCCCAGCATTTT. It encodes CASRGEGTSNQPQHF.

V gene TRBV7-8 combines with J gene TRBJ1-5; no clear D. This CDR3 region has 16 residues. Germline lookup yields CDR1 SGHVS and CDR2 FQNEAQ. V lost 1 base to trimming and J lost 0 bases, with 10 bases between them. CDR3 sequence (DNA): TGTGCCAGCAGCTTAGGTTGGGCGACTAGCAATCAGCCCCAGCATTTT. It is translated as CASSLGWATSNQPQHF.

V is TRBV5-1 and J is TRBJ2-1, with TRBD1 identical over 9 bases. This CDR3 contains 17 residues. V trimming: 0 bases; J trimming: 6 bases; junction bases outside the gene matches: 10. The germline V gene has CDR1 SGHRS and CDR2 YFSETQ. CDR3 nucleotides: TGCGCCAGCAGCTTGGTTGCGACAGGGGGGGCGACCAATGAGCAGTTCTTC. Translating it yields CASSLVATGGATNEQFF.

This clone was detected a few times. V is TRBV13 and J is TRBJ2-7; maybe TRBD2 (6 bases). The CDR3 runs to 12 residues. Trimming shortened V by 5 bases and J by 8 bases, and 13 bases separated the two germline ends. The germline CDR1 and CDR2 sequences are PRHDT and FYEKMQ (reference sequence). CDR3 amino acids: CASSPPRGKQYF. In nucleotides, the CDR3 is TGTGCCAGCAGCCCGCCCCGGGGGAAGCAGTACTTC.

The rearrangement joins TRBV2 to TRBJ2-3; D is possibly TRBD1 (6 bases). The CDR3 runs 13 residues. Trimming stripped 5 bases from V and 5 bases from J, with 11 bases between. Germline V gene lookup returns CDR1 SNHLY and CDR2 FYNNEI. The CDR3 spells CASSPTGLDTQYF. As DNA, the CDR3 is TGTGCCAGCAGTCCTACAGGGCTAGATACGCAGTATTTT.

There are a few counts of this clone. The chain joins TRBV5-6 to TRBJ2-3; the match to TRBD2 covers 13 bases. The CDR3 totals 18 residues. The germline gives CDR1 SGHDT, CDR2 YYEEEE. V was pared by 2 bases and J by 2 bases, with 8 bases of the junction left unmatched. The DNA for the CDR3 is TGTGCCAGCAGCTTCAGGGGACTAGCGGGGCTAGACACAGATACGCAGTATTTT. Translation gives CASSFRGLAGLDTDTQYF.

The chain uses TRBV30 and TRBJ1-1; D might be TRBD1 (5 bases). Deletions cut 3 bases from V and 2 bases from J, with 10 bases between. Germline CDR1 reads GTSNPN; CDR2 reads SVGIG (reference sequence). This CDR3 is 13 amino acids long. The CDR3 loop is CAWSLQGNTEAFF. Written as DNA, the CDR3 is TGTGCCTGGAGCCTTCAGGGAAACACTGAAGCTTTCTTT.

The V gene is TRBV7-8, the J gene TRBJ2-1; maybe TRBD1 (6 bases). The CDR3 sequence is 15 residues long. From germline, CDR1 is SGHVS and CDR2 FQNEAQ. With 1 base removed from V and 3 bases from J, the gap between germline ends came to 10 bases. The CDR3 sequence is CASSLGRGFYNEQFF. In nucleotides, the CDR3 is TGTGCCAGCAGCTTAGGCAGGGGCTTCTACAATGAGCAGTTCTTC. Together with reference TRBV7-8 and TRBJ2-1, the CDR3 gives the full variable domain: GAGVSQSPRYKVAKRGQDVALRCDPISGHVSLFWYQQALGQGPEFLTYFQNEAQLDKSGLPSDRFFAERPEGSVSTLKIQRTQQEDSAVYLCASSLGRGFYNEQFFGPGTRLTVL.

The chain joins TRBV25-1 to TRBJ2-1; D unclear. The V gene's germline CDR1 is MGHDK and CDR2 SYGVNS. CDR3 length: 13 residues. Trimming removed 9 bases from V and 5 bases from J, with 14 bases in between. CDR3 DNA: TGTGCCAGACCGAGCTGTCTCCACAATGAGCAGTTCTTC. It yields the protein CARPSCLHNEQFF.

This clone showed up just once. The CDR3: CASSFGGRVTEAFF. The DNA for the CDR3 is TGTGCCAGCAGCTTCGGGGGGCGAGTAACTGAAGCTTTCTTT. The chain couples TRBV5-4 to TRBJ1-1, with D possibly being TRBD1 (6 bases). V shed 2 bases and J shed 5 bases, with 13 bases lying between them. Per germline, CDR1 SGHNT and CDR2 YYREEE (reference sequence). There are 14 residues in the CDR3.

The chain uses TRBV9 and TRBJ2-3, with D perhaps TRBD1 (5 bases). This CDR3 is 15 amino acids long. Trimming shortened V by 0 bases and J by 1 base, and 9 bases separated the two germline ends. Germline V CDR1 and CDR2: SGDLS, YYNGEE. This CDR3 is CASSVEGARTDTQYF. The CDR3 nucleotides read TGTGCCAGCAGCGTAGAAGGGGCCCGCACAGATACGCAGTATTTT.

This chain joins TRBV4-3 and TRBJ2-4; TRBD2 matches at 16 bases. This CDR3 has 17 amino acids. Germline CDR1 is LGHNA and CDR2 is YSLEER. V dropped 0 bases and J dropped 8; count of bases not matched to a gene: 4. The CDR3 here is CASSQEGLAGGPHIQYF. The CDR3 coding sequence is TGCGCCAGCAGCCAAGAGGGACTAGCGGGGGGGCCGCACATTCAGTACTTC.

The V gene is TRBV5-1, the J gene TRBJ1-4; TRBD1 might be the D (5 bases). The V gene lost 3 bases and the J gene lost 7 bases, with 16 bases spanning the gap. The CDR3 length is 15 residues. Per the germline V gene, CDR1 is SGHRS and CDR2 is YFSETQ. The CDR3 here is CASSSSGFQGEKLFF. The CDR3 region has the DNA TGCGCCAGCAGCTCCTCCGGGTTCCAGGGTGAAAAACTGTTTTTT.

J is TRBJ1-4 and V is TRBV5-1; tentatively, D is TRBD1 (6 bases). Per the germline V gene, CDR1 is SGHRS and CDR2 is YFSETQ. The CDR3 length is 15 residues. The V end was cut by 2 bases, the J end by 5 bases, with 13 bases between. The CDR3 sequence: CASSFLRGPNEKLFF. For the CDR3, the DNA is TGCGCCAGCAGCTTCCTCAGGGGACCCAATGAAAAACTGTTTTTT.

This clone was seen only a few times. The V and J genes are TRBV28 and TRBJ2-2; no definite D call. The V end was cut by 4 bases, the J end by 4 bases, with 10 bases between. CDR3 length: 14 residues. From germline, CDR1 is MDHEN and CDR2 SYDVKM. This CDR3 reads CASSSGVLTGELFF. For the CDR3, the DNA is TGTGCCAGCAGTTCGGGTGTACTCACCGGGGAGCTGTTTTTT.